What follows are 4 T cell receptor beta chains derived from one specimen sequenced in a study of T cells after posttransplantation cyclophosphamide (dated by TCRdb to 2015 to 2016). Per the publication, the treatment or condition label means: high-dose cyclophosphamide on days +3 and +4 as single-agent GVHD prophylaxis. For conditioning, the PTCy patients got busulfan and fludarabine, then a related or unrelated marrow graft, followed by cyclophosphamide on days +3 and +4. Libraries were prepared through the immunoSEQ multiplex PCR assay. In its TCRdb copy, this immuneACCESS table keeps in-frame sequences only and misses some clones. Where compared with another copy, unresolved V genes explain less than half of these, and the others have no known cause. A total of 6,500 to 7,000 clones appear in this sample, over 65% of them only once. The ten top clones hold approximately 22% of the sample. The sample in question was PBMCs, obtained after allogeneic stem cell transplant with posttransplant cyclophosphamide. Source of these receptors: a female patient aged 45 to 65 who received an allogeneic stem cell transplant from a related donor, was CMV-positive, and had no GVHD. Some T cells present after a transplant may be cells of the graft donor.

In the case of this clone: This same CDR3 is encoded by further DNA sequences in the sample. The genes are TRBV6-1 and TRBJ1-6; TRBD1 is a possible D gene (5 bases). CDR1 and CDR2 from the germline V gene are MNHNS and SASEGT. This CDR3 is built from 16 residues. Between the trimmed V and J ends, which lost 0 bases and 0 bases, there was a span of 6 bases. CDR3 protein: CASSEARASYNSPLHF. In DNA form, the CDR3 reads TGTGCCAGCAGTGAAGCCAGGGCCTCCTATAATTCACCCCTCCACTTT.

The rearrangement joins TRBV10-1 to TRBJ2-2, with 11 bases lining up with TRBD1. Germline-derived CDR1 and CDR2 are WNHNN and SYGVQD (reference sequence). V shed 8 bases and J 5 bases; nucleotides not matched to a gene: 7. The CDR3 contains 15 residues. DNA for the CDR3: TGCGCCAGCCGGCCAGGACAGGGGGCGACCGGGGAGCTGTTTTTT. It yields the protein CASRPGQGATGELFF.

This clone came up once. The chain couples TRBV5-1 to TRBJ1-5; possible D gene TRBD1, 5 bases. The CDR3 has 15 amino acids. Germline V lookup: CDR1 SGHRS, CDR2 YFSETQ. V shed 1 base and J shed 5 bases, with 13 bases lying between them. This chain's CDR3 is CASSLKGREDQPQHF. CDR3 nucleotides: TGCGCCAGCAGCTTGAAGGGCAGGGAGGATCAGCCCCAGCATTTT.

The rearrangement uses TRBV18 and TRBJ2-1, with a tentative D call TRBD1 (8 bases). V gave up 1 base and J gave up 2 bases, with 12 bases separating them. Germline V gene sequence: CDR1 KGHSH, CDR2 LQKENI. CDR3 length: 16 residues. The CDR3 loop is CASSPLTGGAYNEQFF. The CDR3 DNA reads TGTGCCAGCTCACCACTAACAGGGGGGGCCTACAATGAGCAGTTCTTC.